This TCR beta chain was found in a study of OX40 agonist ivuxolimab in advanced cancers. In the study overall: Intravenous ivuxolimab was administered to patients every 2 weeks at 0.01 to 10 mg/kg.

Germline values: CDR1 GTSNPN, CDR2 SVGIG (reference sequence). There are 15 residues in the CDR3. Trimming cost V 6 bases and J 1 base; bases outside gene matches: 10. Here immunoSEQ multiplex PCR was the method, and the copy in TCRdb shows in-frame clones only, minus some. This sample has 53,000 or so clones, with around 84% found just once. The TCR originated in an adult with an advanced solid tumor such as melanoma, head and neck, liver or kidney cancer. This rearrangement joins TRBV30 to TRBJ1-1; 8 positions agree with TRBD1. Sequences were derived from CD4+ or CD8+ T cells sorted from blood, sampled in a trial of the OX40 agonist ivuxolimab. The DNA of the CDR3 is TGTGCCTGCGCCGAGTTCAGGGGGCGGAACACTGAAGCTTTCTTT. This encodes CACAEFRGRNTEAFF.